The 25 T cell receptor beta chains presented below share a single source sample, sequenced in a study of T cell responses to AZD1222 COVID-19 vaccine. Repertoires were generated with immunoSEQ multiplex PCR, while TCRdb's copy carries only in-frame clones and drops some. Altogether nearly 110,000 clones are present, roughly 88% being singletons, with the ten largest covering approximately 8%. Sequencing used peripheral blood, obtained 28 days after the second AZD1222 dose. These TCRs come from an adult who received the AZD1222 COVID-19 vaccine.

This clone was found a few times. The gene calls are TRBV7-2 and TRBJ2-7; TRBD1 aligns across 10 bases. The J segment lost 7 bases and the V segment lost 3 bases, leaving 9 bases of the junction unmatched. CDR3 length: 15 residues. CDR1 and CDR2 (germline): SGHTA, FQGNSA. The CDR3 DNA reads TGTGCCAGCAGCTTTGACAGGGGGCCACAGGGGGAGCAGTACTTC. Protein product: CASSFDRGPQGEQYF.

The V and J genes are TRBV4-1 and TRBJ1-2; D is unresolved. This CDR3 is built from 15 residues. With 4 bases removed from V and 2 bases from J, the gap between germline ends came to 14 bases. Per germline, CDR1 MGHRA and CDR2 YSYEKL. The chain's CDR3 is CASSPPVGNNYGYTF. The CDR3 DNA follows: TGCGCCAGCAGCCCCCCGGTAGGAAACAACTATGGCTACACCTTC.

The chain has TRBV10-2 and TRBJ1-2; no reliable D call. The germline V and J ends were trimmed by 4 bases and 0 bases, with 9 bases remaining between them. Per germline, CDR1 WSHSY and CDR2 SAAADI. The CDR3 runs 14 residues. Here the CDR3 reads CASSVTESNYGYTF. The CDR3 DNA sequence: TGCGCCAGCAGTGTAACAGAATCTAACTATGGCTACACCTTC.

The chain carries TRBV29-1 and TRBJ2-5, with 11 bases aligning to TRBD1. V lost 6 bases and J lost 5; bases outside the gene matches: 11. Germline loops: CDR1 SQVTM, CDR2 ANQGSEA. The CDR3 loop spans 15 amino acids. CDR3 in DNA: TGCAGCGTCAGTGACCAGGGACAGGGGGGGGAGACCCAGTACTTC. The encoded protein is CSVSDQGQGGETQYF.

J is TRBJ1-2 and V is TRBV7-2; D is possibly TRBD1 (6 bases). The CDR3 runs 16 residues. Deletions cut 1 base from V and 0 bases from J, with 12 bases between. The germline CDR1 and CDR2 sequences are SGHTA and FQGNSA. In nucleotides, the CDR3 is TGTGCCAGCAGCTTAGACCGGGCAGGGGCTAACTATGGCTACACCTTC. Protein: CASSLDRAGANYGYTF.

The chain couples TRBV30 to TRBJ2-5; 13 bases align to TRBD2. This CDR3 is 14 amino acids long. CDR1 is GTSNPN and CDR2 is SVGIG in the germline V gene (reference sequence). V was clipped by 1 base and J by 9 bases; unmatched bases: 5. In DNA form, the CDR3 reads TGTGCCTGGAGTGCTGGACTAGCGGGGGCCCCCCAGTACTTC. Encoded protein: CAWSAGLAGAPQYF.

The chain's CDR3 is CASSVGGQGGDTQYF. Here the CDR3 DNA reads TGTGCCAGCAGCGTAGGGGGACAGGGGGGCGATACGCAGTATTTT. The gene calls are TRBV9 and TRBJ2-3; 11 bases agree with TRBD1. The CDR3 consists of 15 residues. The V segment lost 0 bases and the J segment 6 bases; nucleotides outside the gene matches: 3. Germline loops: CDR1 SGDLS, CDR2 YYNGEE.

J is TRBJ2-1 and V is TRBV3-1 (or the pseudogene TRBV3-2); tentatively, D is TRBD2 (6 bases). The CDR3 has 11 amino acids. V lost 5 bases and J lost 10, with 9 bases in between. Germline values: CDR1 LGHDT, CDR2 YNNKEL (reference sequence). The chain's CDR3 is CASSALAEQFF. The CDR3 DNA reads TGTGCCAGCAGCGCCCTAGCGGAGCAGTTCTTC.

The chain couples TRBV6-5 to TRBJ2-7; no clear D gene. Germline values: CDR1 MNHEY, CDR2 SVGAGI. The V and J ends lost 11 bases and 3 bases respectively, with 17 bases between them. The CDR3 totals 13 residues. The DNA for the CDR3 is TGTGCCCTCCTCGGCGCCGAAGACTACGAGCAGTACTTC. Its protein product is CALLGAEDYEQYF.

The J gene is TRBJ2-5, the V gene TRBV19; TRBD1 is a possible D gene (5 bases). Trimming took off 3 bases at V and 2 bases at J, with 25 bases between the two ends. Looked up from germline, CDR1 is LNHDA and CDR2 is SQIVND (reference sequence). The CDR3 runs 19 residues. The CDR3 reads CASSMGLVDRSITQETQYF. Written as DNA, the CDR3 is TGTGCCAGTAGTATGGGCCTCGTAGACAGATCAATTACACAAGAGACCCAGTACTTC.

The chain links TRBV20-1 to TRBJ1-2; no reliable D call. The CDR3 loop spans 11 amino acids. Trimming cost V 6 bases and J 3 bases, with 8 bases left between them. Germline CDR1 DFQATT, CDR2 SNEGSKA (reference sequence). CDR3 sequence: CSAPIDYGYTF. CDR3 DNA sequence: TGCAGTGCCCCAATCGACTATGGCTACACCTTC.

The gene calls are TRBV7-2 and TRBJ2-1; D is unclear. Germline values: CDR1 SGHTA, CDR2 FQGNSA. V was clipped by 1 base and J by 6 bases, with 13 bases between them. This CDR3 is 15 amino acids long. This CDR3 reads CASSLVARIINEQFF. The CDR3 DNA is TGTGCCAGCAGCTTAGTAGCAAGGATAATCAATGAGCAGTTCTTC.

This clone has more than one count but fewer than ten. V gene TRBV5-6 combines with J gene TRBJ1-3; D perhaps matches TRBD1 (6 bases). CDR1 SGHDT and CDR2 YYEEEE come from the germline V gene. The CDR3 is 15 amino acids. V was pared by 5 bases and J by 4 bases, with 16 bases between. DNA for the CDR3: TGTGCCAGCAGTCAATCGACAGGTCCGGGAAACACCATATATTTT. This gives the protein CASSQSTGPGNTIYF.

The rearrangement links TRBV3-1 (or the pseudogene TRBV3-2) to TRBJ2-2; 10 bases map to TRBD2. Looked up from germline, CDR1 is LGHDT and CDR2 is YNNKEL (reference sequence). This CDR3 region has 14 residues. V lost 5 bases and J lost 7; bases outside the gene matches: 4. The CDR3 region has the DNA TGTGCCAGCAGCGACCTAGCGGGGGTCGGGGAGCTGTTTTTT. This encodes CASSDLAGVGELFF.

This chain uses TRBV19 with TRBJ1-2, with D possibly TRBD1 on 6 matching bases. Per the germline V gene, CDR1 is LNHDA and CDR2 is SQIVND (reference sequence). The CDR3 is 13 residues long. CDR3 bases: TGTGCATCGTGGGGGGGCAGAAACTATGGCTACACCTTC. Protein sequence: CASWGGRNYGYTF. Full variable domain (remainder filled in from reference TRBV19 and TRBJ1-2): DGGITQSPKYLFRKEGQNVTLSCEQNLNHDAMYWYRQDPGQGLRLIYYSQIVNDFQKGDIAEGYSVSREKKESFPLTVTSAQKNPTAFYLCASWGGRNYGYTFGSGTRLTVV.

The chain carries TRBV11-1 and TRBJ2-5, with 13 positions matching TRBD2. Per the germline V gene, CDR1 is SGHAT and CDR2 is FQDESV (reference sequence). This CDR3 spans 15 amino acids. Trimming cost V 6 bases and J 5 bases; bases outside gene matches: 6. DNA for the CDR3: TGTGCCAGCAGTCTAGGACTAGCGGGGGTGGAGACCCAGTACTTC. It specifies CASSLGLAGVETQYF.

V gene TRBV3-1 (or the pseudogene TRBV3-2) combines with J gene TRBJ2-7, with D perhaps matching TRBD1 or TRBD2 (5 bases each). This CDR3 is 14 amino acids long. V dropped 4 bases and J dropped 2 bases, with 12 bases sitting between them. Germline V gene lookup returns CDR1 LGHDT and CDR2 YNNKEL (reference sequence). CDR3 sequence reads: CASSRWDVPYEQYF. For the CDR3, the DNA is TGTGCCAGCAGCCGTTGGGACGTACCCTACGAGCAGTACTTC.

This clone appeared a single time. This chain joins TRBV19 and TRBJ1-2; 8 positions match TRBD1. J gave up 6 bases and V 4 bases, and 4 bases lay outside the gene matches. This CDR3 has 13 residues. The V gene's germline CDR1 is LNHDA and CDR2 SQIVND (reference sequence). CDR3 sequence: CASSTNRGDGYTF. The DNA for the CDR3 is TGTGCCAGTAGTACCAACAGGGGGGATGGCTACACCTTC.

This clone was detected once. The V call is TRBV7-2, the J call TRBJ2-3, with 13 bases fitting TRBD2. Germline values: CDR1 SGHTA, CDR2 FQGNSA. The CDR3 has 16 residues. Unmatched junction bases numbered 4, after V lost 6 bases and J lost 1 base. CDR3 in amino acids: CASSPLAGGGTDTQYF. The CDR3 DNA reads TGTGCCAGCAGTCCACTAGCGGGGGGGGGCACAGATACGCAGTATTTT.

This chain joins TRBV10-3 and TRBJ2-1; 8 nucleotides agree with TRBD2. There are 14 residues in the CDR3. After removal of 4 bases from V and 5 bases from J, the junction contained 4 bases not matched to a gene. Germline V CDR1 and CDR2: ENHRY, SYGVKD. CDR3 residues: CAISGVSGDNEQFF. The CDR3 DNA is TGTGCCATCAGTGGTGTTAGCGGGGACAATGAGCAGTTCTTC.

The CDR3 DNA reads TGTGCCAGCAGCCTAGGCCCCCACAGGGGTGGAGTTGGGGCCAACGTCCTGACTTTC. Translating it yields CASSLGPHRGGVGANVLTF. The rearrangement links TRBV11-3 to TRBJ2-6; TRBD1 matches 7 bases. The CDR3 is 19 amino acids. V shed 5 bases and J 3 bases; nucleotides not matched to a gene: 16. CDR1 and CDR2 (germline): SGHNT, YENEEA.

The chain combines TRBV19 with TRBJ1-5; TRBD1 aligns across 11 bases. CDR3 length: 16 residues. The germline V gene encodes CDR1 LNHDA and CDR2 SQIVND (reference sequence). With 6 bases clipped from V and 2 bases from J, the junction kept 6 bases outside the gene matches. In nucleotides, the CDR3 is TGTGCCAGTAGGGCGGACAGGGGGCGGGGCAATCAGCCCCAGCATTTT. This gives the protein CASRADRGRGNQPQHF.

A single count supports this clone. This sequence joins TRBV27 and TRBJ1-2; D is undetermined. The germline V and J ends were trimmed by 3 bases and 6 bases, with 11 bases remaining between them. This CDR3 contains 13 residues. The germline V gene encodes CDR1 MNHEY and CDR2 SMNVEV (reference sequence). The CDR3 DNA sequence: TGTGCCAGCAGTTTCGGCAGGATGAATGGCTACACCTTC. Its protein product is CASSFGRMNGYTF.

This sequence joins TRBV19 and TRBJ1-6; 9 bases match TRBD1. Germline values: CDR1 LNHDA, CDR2 SQIVND (reference sequence). The CDR3 spans 19 residues. After removal of 5 bases from V and 7 bases from J, the junction contained 18 bases not matched to a gene. CDR3 bases: TGTGCCAGTAGTCTTCGTCCCGGGACAGGGCGCCCCCCGAATTCACCCCTCCACTTT. It codes for CASSLRPGTGRPPNSPLHF. Full variable domain (rest looked up from reference TRBV19 and TRBJ1-6): DGGITQSPKYLFRKEGQNVTLSCEQNLNHDAMYWYRQDPGQGLRLIYYSQIVNDFQKGDIAEGYSVSREKKESFPLTVTSAQKNPTAFYLCASSLRPGTGRPPNSPLHFGNGTRLTVT.

The rearrangement uses TRBV4-2 and TRBJ1-2; D is uncertain. This CDR3 has 13 residues. In germline, CDR1 is LGHNA, CDR2 YNFKEQ. Trimming stripped 1 base from V and 2 bases from J, with 5 bases between. DNA for the CDR3: TGTGCCAGCAGCCAAGTAGACAACTATGGCTACACCTTC. Protein sequence: CASSQVDNYGYTF.